Sequencing of this T cell receptor beta chain was carried out in a study of shared clonotypes between healthy human individuals. Study in general: The plates for each donor numbered three CD4 naive, three CD4 memory, two CD8 naive and one CD8 memory.

Produced via immunoSEQ multiplex PCR; TCRdb's table is partial and in-frame only. The table records 850,000 to 1,200,000 clones, approximately 76% of them present only once. General study results and limits: Between four donors, naive CD4 clonotypes were shared at a level of about 5%. The rarefaction results pointed to incomplete sorted-subset sequencing despite large depth.

This clone was seen just once. Its target is not known. Per germline, CDR1 SGHKS and CDR2 YYEKEE (reference sequence). The CDR3 length is 17 residues. Trimming pared 4 bases from V and 2 bases from J, leaving 16 bases between. Healthy HIV-negative adults with no recent acute infections or vaccinations were recruited as donors. This chain links TRBV5-5 with TRBJ1-6; TRBD1 is a possible D gene (6 bases). This clonotype was sampled from a young man in good health. The sequencing input was memory CD4+ T cells sorted from blood. The subset was: CD45RA-negative fraction. This chain's CDR3 is CASSLGLGGAYNSPLHF. CDR3 in DNA: TGTGCCAGCAGCCTGGGCTTGGGGGGCGCCTATAATTCACCCCTCCACTTT.